These 24 T cell receptor beta chains came from one sample sequenced in a study of T cell changes during pregnancy in multiple sclerosis. Sequencing was performed with immunoSEQ multiplex PCR; in TCRdb, only in-frame clones are kept and a portion is missing. The table includes over 9,000 clones, more than 80% detected once. This specimen was CD8+ T cells from peripheral blood mononuclear cells, taken in the third trimester of pregnancy. These receptor sequences come from a female donor in good health, enrolled as a control in a pregnancy study.

Only one count was recorded for this clone. The chain joins TRBV6-5 to TRBJ2-3; D is possibly TRBD1 (6 bases). The CDR3 spans 16 residues. V lost 0 bases, J lost 2 bases, and 12 bases lay in between. CDR1 is MNHEY, CDR2 SVGAGI, per germline. This chain's CDR3 is CASSYSPDRHTDTQYF. The CDR3 DNA is TGTGCCAGCAGTTACTCGCCGGACAGACACACAGATACGCAGTATTTT.

The chain links TRBV13 to TRBJ2-2, with D perhaps TRBD2 (6 bases). The CDR3 spans 14 residues. Germline loops: CDR1 PRHDT, CDR2 FYEKMQ (reference sequence). V was clipped by 3 bases and J by 7 bases, with 12 bases between them. The CDR3 is CASSFVRGFGELFF. The DNA of the CDR3 is TGTGCCAGCAGCTTCGTTCGGGGGTTCGGGGAGCTGTTTTTT.

The V gene is TRBV4-1, the J gene TRBJ2-1, with D tentatively TRBD2 (7 bases). There are 16 residues in the CDR3. CDR1 and CDR2 from the germline V gene are MGHRA and YSYEKL. Trimming took off 4 bases at V and 7 bases at J, with 20 bases between the two ends. The CDR3 coding sequence is TGCGCCAGCAGCCCACATTGGGGCGGGGGCGAGAATGAGCAGTTCTTC. Translating gives CASSPHWGGGENEQFF.

V is TRBV11-3 and J is TRBJ2-1; possible D gene TRBD1, 6 bases. Germline lookup yields CDR1 SGHNT and CDR2 YENEEA. Trimming stripped 2 bases from V and 4 bases from J, with 9 bases between. The CDR3 runs to 14 residues. In nucleotides, the CDR3 is TGTGCCAGCAGCTTAAAGGGGGAATACAATGAGCAGTTCTTC. This sequence encodes CASSLKGEYNEQFF.

This chain connects TRBV5-1 to TRBJ2-3, with a possible D match to TRBD1 (5 bases). The CDR3 loop spans 16 amino acids. Germline V gene sequence: CDR1 SGHRS, CDR2 YFSETQ. With 2 bases removed from V and 6 bases from J, the gap between germline ends came to 19 bases. CDR3 in amino acids: CASSFQTVMSADTQYF. The DNA of the CDR3 is TGCGCCAGCAGCTTCCAGACAGTGATGAGCGCGGATACGCAGTATTTT.

The V gene is TRBV4-3, the J gene TRBJ2-2; TRBD2 is a possible D gene (5 bases). The CDR3 covers 16 residues. V dropped 1 base and J dropped 4 bases, with 13 bases sitting between them. The V gene's germline CDR1 is LGHNA and CDR2 YSLEER. The CDR3 spells CASSQGLRVLTGELFF. CDR3 sequence (DNA): TGCGCCAGCAGCCAAGGACTGCGGGTTCTCACCGGGGAGCTGTTTTTT.

The V and J genes are TRBV9 and TRBJ2-5; 7 bases line up with TRBD2. Germline V gene sequence: CDR1 SGDLS, CDR2 YYNGEE. V lost 0 bases to trimming and J lost 4 bases; unmatched junction nucleotides: 9. This CDR3 is 16 amino acids long. The CDR3 region is CASSVGLAVVAETQYF. The CDR3 bases are TGTGCCAGCAGCGTAGGGCTAGCGGTGGTCGCAGAGACCCAGTACTTC.

The chain is built from TRBV13 and TRBJ1-1; a possible D gene is TRBD1 (6 bases). CDR3 length: 13 amino acids. CDR1 PRHDT and CDR2 FYEKMQ come from the germline V gene (reference sequence). V lost 6 bases, J lost 4 bases, and 12 bases lay in between. The CDR3 protein is CASSETGFTEAFF. The DNA of the CDR3 is TGTGCCAGCAGTGAGACAGGATTCACTGAAGCTTTCTTT.

The V and J genes are TRBV10-3 and TRBJ1-2; 9 bases map to TRBD1. Germline V gene lookup returns CDR1 ENHRY and CDR2 SYGVKD. The CDR3 length is 16 residues. V shed 2 bases and J 1 base; nucleotides not matched to a gene: 5. CDR3: CAISEPGQGHNYGYTF. The CDR3 coding sequence is TGTGCCATCAGTGAGCCGGGACAGGGACATAACTATGGCTACACCTTC.

The rearrangement joins TRBV4-3 to TRBJ2-1; the D gene is possibly TRBD1 (6 bases). The V end was cut by 0 bases, the J end by 3 bases, with 12 bases between. CDR3 length: 16 amino acids. CDR1 is LGHNA, CDR2 YSLEER, per germline. CDR3 sequence: CASSQEPRGNYNEQFF. The CDR3 DNA reads as TGCGCCAGCAGCCAAGAGCCCAGGGGAAACTACAATGAGCAGTTCTTC.

The chain joins TRBV7-9 to TRBJ1-1, with D unclear. Germline assignment: CDR1 SEHNR and CDR2 FQNEAQ (reference sequence). V shed 5 bases and J shed 3 bases, with 13 bases lying between them. The CDR3 totals 14 residues. The CDR3 DNA reads TGTGCCAGCAGCCCCCCCCGGGGAGACACTGAAGCTTTCTTT. Residues: CASSPPRGDTEAFF.

In its sample, this clone ranks as medium-sized. The chain uses TRBV21-1 and TRBJ2-3; the table names TRBD1, a call not compared with the DNA. TRBV21-1 has pseudogene status. The CDR3 is 14 residues long. CDR3 in DNA: TGTGCCAGCAGCAAGAGGACAGGGACAGATACGCAGTATTTT. Translating gives CASSKRTGTDTQYF.

This clone was seen just once. The CDR3 loop reads CASSQDGNTGELFF. The CDR3 nucleotides read TGCGCCAGCAGCCAAGACGGGAACACCGGGGAGCTGTTTTTT. The chain links TRBV4-3 to TRBJ2-2; no clear D. Trimming removed 0 bases at V and 1 base at J, with 3 bases between. Looked up from germline, CDR1 is LGHNA and CDR2 is YSLEER. CDR3 length: 14 residues.

The V gene is TRBV7-9, the J gene TRBJ2-1, with no clear D. The germline CDR1 and CDR2 sequences are SEHNR and FQNEAQ (reference sequence). V lost 4 bases, J lost 9 bases, and 10 bases lay in between. The CDR3 runs to 12 residues. The CDR3 sequence is CASSYRSGEQFF. In nucleotides, the CDR3 is TGTGCCAGCAGCTATCGTTCGGGTGAGCAGTTCTTC. Using reference TRBV7-9 and TRBJ2-1 for the parts outside the CDR3, the full variable domain is DTGVSQNPRHKITKRGQNVTFRCDPISEHNRLYWYRQTLGQGPEFLTYFQNEAQLEKSRLLSDRFSAERPKGSFSTLEIQRTEQGDSAMYLCASSYRSGEQFFGPGTRLTVL.

The chain carries TRBV5-4 and TRBJ2-7; 10 nucleotides align to TRBD2. Germline lookup yields CDR1 SGHNT and CDR2 YYREEE (reference sequence). The ends lost 4 bases at V and 3 bases at J; junction bases unmatched: 10. The CDR3 is 16 amino acids. CDR3 loop: CASSRPLAGANYEQYF. The CDR3 nucleotides are TGTGCCAGCAGCCGCCCCCTAGCGGGGGCCAACTACGAGCAGTACTTC.

The chain is built from TRBV6-5 and TRBJ2-6; no clear D. Trimming removed 6 bases at V and 0 bases at J, with 9 bases between. Germline CDR1 reads MNHEY; CDR2 reads SVGAGI. The CDR3 runs to 15 residues. CDR3 protein: CASSYKNSGANVLTF. CDR3 in DNA: TGTGCCAGCAGCTATAAGAACTCTGGGGCCAACGTCCTGACTTTC.

Of note for this clone: Other DNA sequences in the same sample also yield this CDR3. The chain carries TRBV6-1 and TRBJ2-5, with TRBD2 matching over 11 bases. CDR1 is MNHNS and CDR2 is SASEGT in the germline V gene. The CDR3 totals 15 residues. V was pared by 2 bases and J by 1 base, with 0 bases of the junction left unmatched. The CDR3 protein is CASSELAGGQETQYF. DNA for the CDR3: TGTGCCAGCAGTGAACTAGCGGGGGGCCAAGAGACCCAGTACTTC.

The CDR3 loop is CASSPGQDLKTQYF. CDR3 DNA: TGTGCCAGCAGTCCGGGACAGGACCTTAAGACCCAGTACTTC. The chain joins TRBV6-5 to TRBJ2-5, with 8 bases aligning to TRBD1. Germline V lookup: CDR1 MNHEY, CDR2 SVGAGI. V was clipped by 5 bases and J by 6 bases; unmatched bases: 8. This CDR3 is built from 14 residues.

The chain has TRBV14 and TRBJ1-6; D gene ambiguous. The germline V and J ends were trimmed by 5 bases and 6 bases, with 11 bases remaining between them. Germline CDR1 and CDR2: SGHDN and FVKESK. The length of the CDR3 is 14 residues. CDR3: CASSEQYSNSPLHF. The CDR3 DNA reads as TGTGCCAGCAGCGAACAGTACTCTAATTCACCCCTCCACTTT.

This rearrangement joins TRBV7-9 to TRBJ2-3; no clear D. Trimming pared 0 bases from V and 0 bases from J, leaving 7 bases between. The CDR3 length is 15 residues. Germline CDR1 reads SEHNR; CDR2 reads FQNEAQ (reference sequence). In nucleotides, the CDR3 is TGTGCCAGCAGCTTAGCGAGTGTAAGCACAGATACGCAGTATTTT. It encodes CASSLASVSTDTQYF.

The chain joins TRBV7-2 to TRBJ2-7; 7 bases line up with TRBD2. Per germline, CDR1 SGHTA and CDR2 FQGNSA. The CDR3 totals 15 residues. J was trimmed by 3 bases and V by 4 bases; bases with no gene match: 9. The CDR3: CASSYPGTTRYEQYF. DNA of the CDR3: TGTGCCAGCAGCTACCCCGGGACTACACGCTACGAGCAGTACTTC.

The chain links TRBV28 to TRBJ1-6; 7 positions match TRBD1. Trimming at V came to 5 bases and at J to 5 bases, leaving 3 bases not matched to a gene. Germline CDR1 MDHEN, CDR2 SYDVKM. This CDR3 has 14 amino acids. This CDR3 is CASSLGTDNSPLHF. The CDR3 DNA reads TGTGCCAGCAGTCTAGGGACAGATAATTCACCCCTCCACTTT.

This chain uses TRBV6-4 with TRBJ2-2, with 8 bases fitting TRBD2. The CDR3 loop spans 15 amino acids. Germline lookup yields CDR1 MRHNA and CDR2 SNTAGT. J lost 0 bases, V lost 3 bases, and 0 bases had no gene match. Here the CDR3 DNA reads TGTGCCAGCAGTGAGGGACTAGCGAACACCGGGGAGCTGTTTTTT. Translation: CASSEGLANTGELFF.

The CDR3 region has the DNA TGCGCCAGCAGCCAGAGCCAGGGCTATTCCTATAATTCACCCCTCCACTTT. Protein sequence: CASSQSQGYSYNSPLHF. V is TRBV4-1 and J is TRBJ1-6, with D perhaps matching TRBD1 (5 bases). With 3 bases removed from V and 1 base from J, the gap between germline ends came to 13 bases. The CDR3 has 17 amino acids. Germline V gene data show CDR1 as MGHRA and CDR2 as YSYEKL.